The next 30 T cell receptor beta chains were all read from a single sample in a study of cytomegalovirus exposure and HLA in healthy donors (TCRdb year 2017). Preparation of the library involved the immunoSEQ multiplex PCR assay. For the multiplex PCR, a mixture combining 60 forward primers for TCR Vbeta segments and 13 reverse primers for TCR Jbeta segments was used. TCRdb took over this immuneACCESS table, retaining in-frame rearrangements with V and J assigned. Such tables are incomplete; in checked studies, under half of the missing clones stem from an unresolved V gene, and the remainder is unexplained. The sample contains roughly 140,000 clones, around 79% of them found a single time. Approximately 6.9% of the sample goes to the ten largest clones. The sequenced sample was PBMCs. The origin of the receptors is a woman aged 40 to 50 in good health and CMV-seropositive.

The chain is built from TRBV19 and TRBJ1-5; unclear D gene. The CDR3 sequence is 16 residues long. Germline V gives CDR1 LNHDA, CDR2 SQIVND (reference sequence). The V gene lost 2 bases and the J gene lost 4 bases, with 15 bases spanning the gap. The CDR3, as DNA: TGTGCCAGTAGTATAAAACCGGGTCAACTGAATCAGCCCCAGCATTTT. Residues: CASSIKPGQLNQPQHF.

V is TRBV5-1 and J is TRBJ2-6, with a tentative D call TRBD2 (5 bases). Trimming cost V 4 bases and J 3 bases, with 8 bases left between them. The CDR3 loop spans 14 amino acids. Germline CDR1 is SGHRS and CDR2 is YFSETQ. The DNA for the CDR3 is TGCGCCAGCAGCGCCGAGGGTGGGGCCAACGTCCTGACTTTC. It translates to CASSAEGGANVLTF.

CDR3 loop: CASREDRVNTGELFF. The CDR3 nucleotides are TGTGCCAGCAGAGAGGACAGGGTGAACACCGGGGAGCTGTTTTTT. The chain is built from TRBV2 and TRBJ2-2, with 8 positions matching TRBD1. Trimming cost V 6 bases and J 1 base; bases outside gene matches: 4. Germline CDR1 SNHLY, CDR2 FYNNEI. The CDR3 loop spans 15 amino acids.

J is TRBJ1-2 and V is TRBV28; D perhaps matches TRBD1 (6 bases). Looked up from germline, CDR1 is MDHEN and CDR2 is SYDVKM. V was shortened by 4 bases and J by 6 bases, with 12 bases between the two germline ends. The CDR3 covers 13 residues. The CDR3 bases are TGTGCCAGCAGTTCCCCCAACAGGGATGGCTACACCTTC. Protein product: CASSSPNRDGYTF.

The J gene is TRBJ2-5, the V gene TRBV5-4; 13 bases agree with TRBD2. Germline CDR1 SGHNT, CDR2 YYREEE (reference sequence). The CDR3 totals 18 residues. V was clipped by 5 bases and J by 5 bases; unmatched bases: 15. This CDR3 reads CASRPGLAGAPRWETQYF. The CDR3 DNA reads TGTGCCAGCAGACCCGGACTAGCGGGGGCCCCCAGGTGGGAGACCCAGTACTTC.

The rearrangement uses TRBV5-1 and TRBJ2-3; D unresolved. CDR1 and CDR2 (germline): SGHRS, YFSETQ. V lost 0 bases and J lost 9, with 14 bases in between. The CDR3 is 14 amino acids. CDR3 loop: CASSLGGPVDTQYF. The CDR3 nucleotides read TGCGCCAGCAGCTTGGGAGGCCCCGTTGACACGCAGTATTTT.

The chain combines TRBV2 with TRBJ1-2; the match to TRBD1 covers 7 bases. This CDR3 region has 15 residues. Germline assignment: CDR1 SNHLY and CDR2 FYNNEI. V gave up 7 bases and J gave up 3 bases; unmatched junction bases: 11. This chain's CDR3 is CASTRTGGLDYGYTF. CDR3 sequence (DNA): TGTGCCAGCACCCGGACAGGCGGACTGGACTATGGCTACACCTTC.

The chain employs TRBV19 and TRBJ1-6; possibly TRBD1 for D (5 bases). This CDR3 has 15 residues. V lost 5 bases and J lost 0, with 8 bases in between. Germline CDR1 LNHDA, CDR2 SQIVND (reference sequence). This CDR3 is CASSAGLSYNSPLHF. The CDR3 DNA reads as TGTGCCAGTAGTGCGGGACTCTCCTATAATTCACCCCTCCACTTT.

Written as DNA, the CDR3 is TGTGCCAGCAGTGAAGCGTCCATACCCCTCCACTTT. Translated: CASSEASIPLHF. The chain uses TRBV6-5 and TRBJ1-6; D uncertain. Germline-derived CDR1 and CDR2 are MNHEY and SVGAGI. Trimming removed 5 bases from V and 12 bases from J, with 11 bases in between. The CDR3 is made up of 12 amino acids.

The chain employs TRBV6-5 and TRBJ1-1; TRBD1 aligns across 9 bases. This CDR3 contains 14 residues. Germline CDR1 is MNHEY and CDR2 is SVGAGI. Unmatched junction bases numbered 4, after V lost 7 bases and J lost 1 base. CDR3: CASIPTGGNTEAFF. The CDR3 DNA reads TGTGCCAGCATTCCGACAGGGGGGAACACTGAAGCTTTCTTT.

The CDR3 loop reads CASSVQETQYF. CDR3 nucleotides: TGCGCCAGCAGCGTACAAGAGACCCAGTACTTC. The chain uses TRBV5-1 and TRBJ2-5; no firm D call. The CDR3 loop spans 11 amino acids. The V end was cut by 4 bases, the J end by 2 bases, with 3 bases between. Germline V lookup: CDR1 SGHRS, CDR2 YFSETQ.

The CDR3 loop reads CASSLGDRSNYGYTF. CDR3 nucleotide sequence: TGCGCCAGCAGCTTGGGGGACAGGTCAAACTATGGCTACACCTTC. The rearrangement uses TRBV5-1 and TRBJ1-2; 8 bases fit TRBD1. CDR3 size: 15 residues. J was trimmed by 2 bases and V by 0 bases; bases with no gene match: 3. Germline V gene sequence: CDR1 SGHRS, CDR2 YFSETQ.

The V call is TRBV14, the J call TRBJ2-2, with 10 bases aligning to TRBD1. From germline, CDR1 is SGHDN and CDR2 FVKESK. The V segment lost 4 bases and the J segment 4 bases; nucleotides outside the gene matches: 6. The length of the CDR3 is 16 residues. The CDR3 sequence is CASSRSTGGLTGELFF. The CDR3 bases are TGTGCCAGCAGCCGATCGACAGGGGGCCTCACCGGGGAGCTGTTTTTT.

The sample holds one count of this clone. This CDR3 reads CASSLGRGLIDEQFF. The CDR3 region has the DNA TGTGCCAGCTCCCTAGGCAGGGGGCTTATCGATGAGCAGTTCTTC. The rearrangement uses TRBV5-6 and TRBJ2-1; 8 nucleotides match TRBD1. V gave up 7 bases and J gave up 8 bases; unmatched junction bases: 14. Per germline, CDR1 SGHDT and CDR2 YYEEEE. This CDR3 has 15 amino acids.

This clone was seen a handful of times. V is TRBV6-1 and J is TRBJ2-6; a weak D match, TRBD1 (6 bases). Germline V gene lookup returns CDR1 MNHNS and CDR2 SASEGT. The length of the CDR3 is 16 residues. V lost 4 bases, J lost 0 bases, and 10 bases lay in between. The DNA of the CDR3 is TGTGCCAGCAGTGGCCGACAGGCCTCTGGGGCCAACGTCCTGACTTTC. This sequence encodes CASSGRQASGANVLTF.

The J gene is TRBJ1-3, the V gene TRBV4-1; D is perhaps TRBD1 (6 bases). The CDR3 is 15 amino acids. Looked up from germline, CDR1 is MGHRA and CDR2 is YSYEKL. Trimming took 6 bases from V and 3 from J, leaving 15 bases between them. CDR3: CASRRTGTIGNTIYF. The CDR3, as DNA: TGCGCCAGCAGACGAACAGGGACGATTGGAAACACCATATATTTT.

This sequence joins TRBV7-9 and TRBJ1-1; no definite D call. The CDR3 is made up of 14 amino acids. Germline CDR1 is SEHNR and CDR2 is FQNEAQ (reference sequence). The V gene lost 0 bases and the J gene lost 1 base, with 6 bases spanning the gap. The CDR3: CASSLAAGNTEAFF. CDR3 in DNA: TGTGCCAGCAGCTTAGCGGCGGGGAACACTGAAGCTTTCTTT.

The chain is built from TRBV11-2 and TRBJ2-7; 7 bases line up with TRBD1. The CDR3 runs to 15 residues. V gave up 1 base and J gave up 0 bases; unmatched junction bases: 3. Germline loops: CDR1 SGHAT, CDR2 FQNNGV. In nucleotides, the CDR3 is TGTGCCAGCAGCTTAGCCGGGACAGCCTCCTACGAGCAGTACTTC. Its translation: CASSLAGTASYEQYF.

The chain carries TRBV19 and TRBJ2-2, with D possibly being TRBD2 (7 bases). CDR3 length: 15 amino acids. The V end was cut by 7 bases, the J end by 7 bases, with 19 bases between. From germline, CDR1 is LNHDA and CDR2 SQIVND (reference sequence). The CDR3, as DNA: TGTGCCAGTAATGACCCGGGGGGCTGGGGCGGGGAGCTGTTTTTT. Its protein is CASNDPGGWGGELFF.

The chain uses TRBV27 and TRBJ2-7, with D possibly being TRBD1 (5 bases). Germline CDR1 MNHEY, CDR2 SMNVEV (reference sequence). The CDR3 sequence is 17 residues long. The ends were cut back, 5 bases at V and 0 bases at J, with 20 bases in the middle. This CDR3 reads CASSPLSVDGHSYEQYF. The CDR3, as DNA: TGTGCCAGCAGTCCCTTAAGTGTAGACGGACACTCCTACGAGCAGTACTTC.

Here the CDR3 reads CAWAPRGFMNTEAFF. The CDR3, as DNA: TGTGCCTGGGCCCCCAGGGGATTCATGAACACTGAAGCTTTCTTT. This chain joins TRBV30 and TRBJ1-1, with D maybe TRBD1 (6 bases). This CDR3 is 15 amino acids long. Trimming left V 5 bases short and J 0 bases short, with 16 bases between. Germline V gene sequence: CDR1 GTSNPN, CDR2 SVGIG (reference sequence).

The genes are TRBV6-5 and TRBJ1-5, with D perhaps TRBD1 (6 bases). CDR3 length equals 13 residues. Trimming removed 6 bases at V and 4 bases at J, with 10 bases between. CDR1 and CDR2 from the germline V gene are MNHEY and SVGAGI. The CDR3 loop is CASSSGQNQPQHF. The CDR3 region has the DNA TGTGCCAGCAGCTCCGGACAGAATCAGCCCCAGCATTTT.

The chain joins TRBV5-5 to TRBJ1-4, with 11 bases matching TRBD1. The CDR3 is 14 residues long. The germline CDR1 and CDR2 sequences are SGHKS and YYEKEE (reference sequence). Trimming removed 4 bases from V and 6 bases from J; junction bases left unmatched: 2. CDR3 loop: CASSRTGGDEKLFF. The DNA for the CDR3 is TGTGCCAGCAGCCGGACAGGGGGCGATGAAAAACTGTTTTTT.

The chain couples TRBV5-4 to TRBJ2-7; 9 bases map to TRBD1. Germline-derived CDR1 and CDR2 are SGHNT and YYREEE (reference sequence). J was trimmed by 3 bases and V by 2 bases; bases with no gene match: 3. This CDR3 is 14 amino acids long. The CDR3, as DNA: TGTGCCAGCAGCTTCGACAGGGGGGACTACGAGCAGTACTTC. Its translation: CASSFDRGDYEQYF.

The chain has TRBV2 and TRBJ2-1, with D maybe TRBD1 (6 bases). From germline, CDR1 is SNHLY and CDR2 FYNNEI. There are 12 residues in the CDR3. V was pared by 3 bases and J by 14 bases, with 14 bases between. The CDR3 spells CASSDDSYREFF. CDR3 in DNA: TGTGCCAGCAGTGATGACTCCTACAGGGAGTTCTTC. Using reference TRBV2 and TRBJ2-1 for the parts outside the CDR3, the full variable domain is EPEVTQTPSHQVTQMGQEVILRCVPISNHLYFYWYRQILGQKVEFLVSFYNNEISEKSEIFDDQFSVERPDGSNFTLKIRSTKLEDSAMYFCASSDDSYREFFGPGTRLTVL.

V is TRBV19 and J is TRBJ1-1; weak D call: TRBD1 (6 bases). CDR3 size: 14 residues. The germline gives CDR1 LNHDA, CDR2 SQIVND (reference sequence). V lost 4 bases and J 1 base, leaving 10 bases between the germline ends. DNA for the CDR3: TGTGCCAGTAGTACCGCAGGGGCGAACACTGAAGCTTTCTTT. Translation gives CASSTAGANTEAFF. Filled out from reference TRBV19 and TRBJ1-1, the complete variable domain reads DGGITQSPKYLFRKEGQNVTLSCEQNLNHDAMYWYRQDPGQGLRLIYYSQIVNDFQKGDIAEGYSVSREKKESFPLTVTSAQKNPTAFYLCASSTAGANTEAFFGQGTRLTVV.

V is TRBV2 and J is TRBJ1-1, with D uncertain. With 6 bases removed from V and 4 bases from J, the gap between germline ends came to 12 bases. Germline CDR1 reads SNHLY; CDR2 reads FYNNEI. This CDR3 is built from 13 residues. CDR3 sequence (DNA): TGTGCCAGCAGAGACATGGGTGGCACTGAAGCTTTCTTT. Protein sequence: CASRDMGGTEAFF.

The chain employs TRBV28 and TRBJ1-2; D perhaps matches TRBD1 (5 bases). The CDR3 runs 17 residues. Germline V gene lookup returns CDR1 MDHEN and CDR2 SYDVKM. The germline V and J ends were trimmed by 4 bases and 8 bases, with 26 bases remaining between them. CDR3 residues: CASSSLAASYGTLGYTF. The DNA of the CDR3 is TGTGCCAGCAGTTCACTCGCGGCTTCCTACGGGACTTTGGGCTACACCTTC.

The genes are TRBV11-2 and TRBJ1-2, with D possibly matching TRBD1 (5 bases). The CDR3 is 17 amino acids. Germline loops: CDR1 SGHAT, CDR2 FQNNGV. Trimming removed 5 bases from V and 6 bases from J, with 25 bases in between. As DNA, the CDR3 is TGTGCCAGCAGCCCCCGGGAGGGGTTCATTTATGGAGATGGCTACACCTTC. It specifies CASSPREGFIYGDGYTF.

The CDR3 DNA reads as TGTGCCAGCTCACCAGGCAGGGGGTCGAACACTGAAGCTTTCTTT. Translated, it gives CASSPGRGSNTEAFF. The chain joins TRBV18 to TRBJ1-1, with 7 bases aligning to TRBD1. The CDR3 covers 15 residues. V lost 2 bases and J lost 1; bases outside the gene matches: 4. From germline, CDR1 is KGHSH and CDR2 LQKENI.